This entry describes one T cell receptor (beta chain). Its specificity is not known. Because the CDR3 is missing its conserved closing phenylalanine or tryptophan, this is likely a read error. The DNA is left out, because the CDR3 cannot be placed on it with certainty; the CDR3 is given as TCRdb lists it. Sequencing involved patients with CD8+CD57+ cell expansion previously shown by flow cytometry. The cohort consisted entirely of patients having severe acquired aplastic anemia. By the time of blood sampling, patients had still received no therapy. Profiling that covered TCR beta VDJ and CDR3 relied on genomic DNA as its template. MiXCR was run by TCRdb on the reads, yielding one entry per CDR3 protein. The sample records about 270,000 distinct CDR3 sequences, approximately 86% being singletons. The data stem from a study of CD8+CD57+ T cells in acquired aplastic anemia. Turning to the study itself: The mean DNA yield obtained from sorted CD4+ and CD8+ cells came to 3.2 ug.

Broader study findings: Patients and controls shared over 25 CD8+ CDR3 sequences, which appeared highly expressed in patients and within their immunodominant clones.

CDR1 is SNHLY and CDR2 is FYNNEI in the germline V gene. With termini counted, the CDR3 has 15 amino acids. The rearrangement links TRBV2 to TRBJ1-5. The source is a human donor with aplastic anemia. Source material: sorted CD4+, CD8+, or CD8+CD57+ T cells (not recorded which) from PBMCs. The CDR3 loop reads CASSEGSSDKQHQDP.